This record looks at one T cell receptor beta chain sequence and its context. Its antigen is still unknown. The sample is drawn from a study of T cell repertoires in cytomegalovirus infection. About the research overall: Selection of CMV epitopes for the study included recently identified HLA-C-restricted and well-studied HLA-B-restricted ones.

Trimming cost V 0 bases and J 2 bases, with 10 bases left between them. Germline lookup yields CDR1 ENHRY and CDR2 SYGVKD. The CDR3 is 15 amino acids. Findings and limits, study-wide: Ex vivo responses were dominated by HLA-C-restricted CMV-specific TCR beta clonotypes. Summed frequency of shared TCR beta families picked out CMV carriers who also had the relevant HLA.

TCRdb used MiXCR to reprocess the reads, holding one entry per CDR3 protein. In the table there are 750,000 to 950,000 distinct CDR3 sequences, roughly 28% of which are singletons. This specimen was cultured CD8+ T cells from PBMCs, taken from culture after CMV antigen stimulation. This clonotype was sampled from a human donor in good health (CMV status not recorded). Some clones in this sample may be carry-over from other donors' samples. This rearrangement joins TRBV10-3 to TRBJ1-1; a weak D match, TRBD1 (5 bases). The CDR3 bases are TGTGCCATCAGTGAGTCGGCGGGGCCCAACACTGAAGCTTTCTTT. It translates to CAISESAGPNTEAFF.